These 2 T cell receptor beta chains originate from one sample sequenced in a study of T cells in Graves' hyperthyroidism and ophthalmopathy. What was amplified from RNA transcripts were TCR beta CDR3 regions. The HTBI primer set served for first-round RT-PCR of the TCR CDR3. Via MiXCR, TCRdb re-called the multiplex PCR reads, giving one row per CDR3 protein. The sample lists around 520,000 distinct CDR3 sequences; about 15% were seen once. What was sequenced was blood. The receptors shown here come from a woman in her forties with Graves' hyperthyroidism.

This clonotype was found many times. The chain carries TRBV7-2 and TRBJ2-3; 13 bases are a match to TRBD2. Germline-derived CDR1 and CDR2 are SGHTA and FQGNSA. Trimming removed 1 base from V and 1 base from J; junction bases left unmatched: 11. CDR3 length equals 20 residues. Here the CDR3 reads CASSLVATGLAGVGTDTQYF. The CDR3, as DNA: TGTGCCAGCAGCTTAGTTGCCACCGGACTAGCGGGAGTGGGCACAGATACGCAGTATTTT. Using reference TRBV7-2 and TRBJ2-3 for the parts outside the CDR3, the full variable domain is GAGVSQSPSNKVTEKGKDVELRCDPISGHTALYWYRQSLGQGLEFLIYFQGNSAPDKSGLPSDRFSAERTGGSVSTLTIQRTQQEDSAVYLCASSLVATGLAGVGTDTQYFGPGTRLTVL.

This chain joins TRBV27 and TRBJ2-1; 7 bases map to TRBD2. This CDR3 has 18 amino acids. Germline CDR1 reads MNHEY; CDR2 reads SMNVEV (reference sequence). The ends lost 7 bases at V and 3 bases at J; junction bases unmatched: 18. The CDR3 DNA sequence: TGTGCCAGCACTCATCCCCCAGTTGGGCGGGAGCTCTACAATGAGCAGTTCTTC. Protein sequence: CASTHPPVGRELYNEQFF.